This entry concerns a single TCR beta chain. The antigen remains undetermined. The data derive from a study of CD8+ T cells in alopecia areata. Findings and limits, study-wide: It was lesional scalp, especially alopecia totalis/universalis, that showed higher clonality than normal scalp. Tofacitinib significantly lowered scalp clonality and expanded CD8+ clones among the top 100. Many expanded lesional clones stayed in scalp and blood while on tofacitinib. TCRs were shared less clearly across patients than in mice, possibly for HLA-related reasons.

Extraction and reverse transcription of RNA yielded cDNA as the sequencing template. Sequencing was performed with immunoSEQ multiplex PCR; in TCRdb, only in-frame clones are kept and a portion is missing. The table shows about 280,000 clones, with 58% occurring only once. The V end lost 5 bases, the J end lost 7 bases, and 12 bases lay between the germline ends. The CDR3 loop spans 13 amino acids. CDR1 is SGHVS, CDR2 FQNEAQ, per germline. Treatment reported: oral pan-JAK inhibitor, 5-10 mg twice daily. The sample in question was CD4+ T cells sorted from blood, obtained at week 24, from a patient treated with tofacitinib. The receptor was derived from a human donor with alopecia areata. J is TRBJ1-5 and V is TRBV7-8; D gene uncertain. The CDR3 bases are TGTGCCAGCAGCCGTATGGAGGCCCAGCCCCAGCATTTT. This gives the protein CASSRMEAQPQHF.